This T cell receptor beta chain is from a study of regulatory T cells. Details on this clone: Its antigen remains unknown.

Study-level findings and limits: Skewed V and J usage and few unique V-J pairs marked patient repertoires, most in Tregs. Hydrophobic residues at CDR3 positions 6 and 7 were enriched in conventional CD4+ T cells of CD3G-deficient patients.

CDR3 length: 19 amino acids. The V segment lost 5 bases and the J segment 4 bases; nucleotides outside the gene matches: 14. Per the germline V gene, CDR1 is SEHNR and CDR2 is FQNEAQ (reference sequence). The primer mix had 52 TRBV and 13 TRBJ primers. Generated by immunoSEQ multiplex PCR, the TCRdb table keeps only in-frame clones and is missing some. The table records around 29,000 clones, over 90% of them present only once. Autoimmunity was present in every CD3G-deficient patient, worse in two. Sequencing input: conventional CD4+ T cells sorted from blood. The sequence was obtained from a child aged 2-15 years with CD3G deficiency. The chain carries TRBV7-9 and TRBJ2-3; TRBD2 matches 14 bases. This CDR3 reads CASSRNTGLAGAGPDTQYF. DNA for the CDR3: TGTGCCAGCAGCCGAAATACGGGACTAGCGGGAGCGGGGCCAGATACGCAGTATTTT.